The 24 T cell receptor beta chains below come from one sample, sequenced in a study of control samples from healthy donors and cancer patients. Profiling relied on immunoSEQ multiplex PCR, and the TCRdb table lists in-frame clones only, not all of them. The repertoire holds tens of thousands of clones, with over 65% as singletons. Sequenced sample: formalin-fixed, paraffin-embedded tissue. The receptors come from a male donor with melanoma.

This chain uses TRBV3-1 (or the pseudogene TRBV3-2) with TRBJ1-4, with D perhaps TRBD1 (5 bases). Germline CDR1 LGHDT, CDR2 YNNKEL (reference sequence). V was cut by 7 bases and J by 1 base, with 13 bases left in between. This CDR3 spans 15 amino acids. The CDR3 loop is CASTRDGETNEKLFF. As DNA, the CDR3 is TGTGCCAGCACCCGGGACGGCGAAACTAATGAAAAACTGTTTTTT.

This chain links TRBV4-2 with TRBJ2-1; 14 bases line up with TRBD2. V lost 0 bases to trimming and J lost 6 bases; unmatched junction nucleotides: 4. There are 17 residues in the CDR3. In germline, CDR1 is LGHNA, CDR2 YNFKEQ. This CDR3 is CASSQDHGTSGSNEQFF. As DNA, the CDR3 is TGTGCCAGCAGCCAAGACCACGGGACTAGCGGGAGCAATGAGCAGTTCTTC.

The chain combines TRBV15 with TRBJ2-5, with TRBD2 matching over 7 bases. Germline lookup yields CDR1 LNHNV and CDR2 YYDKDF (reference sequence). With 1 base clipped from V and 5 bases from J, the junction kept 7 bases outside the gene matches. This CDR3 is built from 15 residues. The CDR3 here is CATSRGSAGRETQYF. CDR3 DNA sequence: TGTGCCACCAGCAGAGGGTCAGCGGGAAGGGAGACCCAGTACTTC.

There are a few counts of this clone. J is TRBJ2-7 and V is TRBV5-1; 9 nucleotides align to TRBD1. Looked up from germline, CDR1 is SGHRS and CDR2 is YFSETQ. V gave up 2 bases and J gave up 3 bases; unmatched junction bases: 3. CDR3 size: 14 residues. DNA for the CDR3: TGCGCCAGCAGCTTCGGGACAGGGATCTACGAGCAGTACTTC. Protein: CASSFGTGIYEQYF.

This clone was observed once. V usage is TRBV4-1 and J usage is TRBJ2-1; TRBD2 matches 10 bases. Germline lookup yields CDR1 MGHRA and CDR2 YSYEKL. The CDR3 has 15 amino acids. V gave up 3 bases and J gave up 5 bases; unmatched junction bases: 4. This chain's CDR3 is CASSHLAGEDNEQFF. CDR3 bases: TGCGCCAGCAGCCACCTAGCGGGAGAAGACAATGAGCAGTTCTTC.

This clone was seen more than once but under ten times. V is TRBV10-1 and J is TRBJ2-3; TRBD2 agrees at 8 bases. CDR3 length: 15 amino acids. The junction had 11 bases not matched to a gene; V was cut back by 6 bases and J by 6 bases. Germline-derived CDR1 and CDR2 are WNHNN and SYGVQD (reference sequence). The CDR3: CASRLTSGGRDTQYF. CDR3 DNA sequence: TGCGCCAGCAGACTTACTAGCGGAGGCCGCGATACGCAGTATTTT.

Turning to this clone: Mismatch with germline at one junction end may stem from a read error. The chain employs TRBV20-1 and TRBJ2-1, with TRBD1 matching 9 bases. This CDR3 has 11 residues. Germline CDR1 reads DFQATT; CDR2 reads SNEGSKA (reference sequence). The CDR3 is CSARGTGSMVF. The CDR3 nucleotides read TGCAGTGCTCGAGGGACAGGGAGCATGGTCTTC.

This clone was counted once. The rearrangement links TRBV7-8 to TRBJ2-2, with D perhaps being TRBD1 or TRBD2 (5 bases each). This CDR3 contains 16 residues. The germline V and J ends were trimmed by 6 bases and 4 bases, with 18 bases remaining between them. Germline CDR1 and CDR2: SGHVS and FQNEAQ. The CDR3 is CASRRGDGGVTGELFF. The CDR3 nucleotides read TGTGCCAGCAGAAGAGGGGACGGTGGGGTCACCGGGGAGCTGTTTTTT.

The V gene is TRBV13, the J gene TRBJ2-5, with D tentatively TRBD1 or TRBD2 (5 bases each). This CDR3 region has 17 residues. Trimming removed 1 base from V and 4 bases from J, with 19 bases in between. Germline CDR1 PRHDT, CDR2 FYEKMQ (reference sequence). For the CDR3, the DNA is TGTGCCAGCAGCTTAGCGAGGTGGGGGTCGCAGGGAGAGACCCAGTACTTC. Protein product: CASSLARWGSQGETQYF.

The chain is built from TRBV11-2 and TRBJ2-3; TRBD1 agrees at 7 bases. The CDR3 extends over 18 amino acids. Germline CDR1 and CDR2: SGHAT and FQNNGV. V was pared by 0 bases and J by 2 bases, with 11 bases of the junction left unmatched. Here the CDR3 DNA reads TGTGCCAGCAGCTTAGATAGAATAAGGGGGCCGCACACAGATACGCAGTATTTT. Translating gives CASSLDRIRGPHTDTQYF.

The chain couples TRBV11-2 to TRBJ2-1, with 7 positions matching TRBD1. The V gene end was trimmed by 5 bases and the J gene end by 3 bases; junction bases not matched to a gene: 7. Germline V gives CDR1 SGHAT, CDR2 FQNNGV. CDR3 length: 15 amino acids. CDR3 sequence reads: CASSRSGQNYNEQFF. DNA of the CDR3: TGTGCCAGCAGCCGCTCGGGACAGAACTACAATGAGCAGTTCTTC.

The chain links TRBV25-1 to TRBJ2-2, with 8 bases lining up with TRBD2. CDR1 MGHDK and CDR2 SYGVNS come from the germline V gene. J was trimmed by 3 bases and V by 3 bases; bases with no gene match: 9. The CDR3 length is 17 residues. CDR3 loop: CASSDPQGAGDTGELFF. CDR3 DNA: TGTGCCAGCAGTGACCCCCAAGGAGCGGGAGACACCGGGGAGCTGTTTTTT.

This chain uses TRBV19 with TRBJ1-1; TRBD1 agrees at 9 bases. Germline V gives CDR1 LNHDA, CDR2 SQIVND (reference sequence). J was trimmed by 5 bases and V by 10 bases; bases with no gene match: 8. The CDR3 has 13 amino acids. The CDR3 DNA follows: TGTGCCACCATGGACAGGGGAGGTACTGAAGCTTTCTTT. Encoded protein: CATMDRGGTEAFF. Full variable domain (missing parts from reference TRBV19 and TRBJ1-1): DGGITQSPKYLFRKEGQNVTLSCEQNLNHDAMYWYRQDPGQGLRLIYYSQIVNDFQKGDIAEGYSVSREKKESFPLTVTSAQKNPTAFYLCATMDRGGTEAFFGQGTRLTVV.

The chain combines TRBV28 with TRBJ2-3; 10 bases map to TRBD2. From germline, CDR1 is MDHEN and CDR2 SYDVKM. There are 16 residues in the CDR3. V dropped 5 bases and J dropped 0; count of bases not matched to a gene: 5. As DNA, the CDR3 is TGTGCCAGCAGTACTAGCGGGGAAGGGAGCACAGATACGCAGTATTTT. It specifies CASSTSGEGSTDTQYF.

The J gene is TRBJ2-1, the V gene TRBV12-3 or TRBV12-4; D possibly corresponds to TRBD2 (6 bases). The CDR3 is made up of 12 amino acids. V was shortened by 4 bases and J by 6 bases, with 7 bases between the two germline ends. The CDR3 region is CASSSLANEQFF. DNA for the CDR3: TGTGCCAGCAGTTCACTAGCCAATGAGCAGTTCTTC.

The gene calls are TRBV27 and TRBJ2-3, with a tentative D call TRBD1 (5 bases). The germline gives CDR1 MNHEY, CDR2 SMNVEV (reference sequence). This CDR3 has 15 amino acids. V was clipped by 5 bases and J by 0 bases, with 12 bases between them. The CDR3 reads CASSQRTLSTDTQYF. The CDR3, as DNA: TGTGCCAGCAGTCAACGGACACTGAGCACAGATACGCAGTATTTT.

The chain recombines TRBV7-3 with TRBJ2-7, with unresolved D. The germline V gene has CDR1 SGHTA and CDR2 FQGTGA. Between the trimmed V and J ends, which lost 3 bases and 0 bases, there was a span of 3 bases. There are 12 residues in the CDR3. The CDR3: CASSFSSYEQYF. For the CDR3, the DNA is TGTGCCAGCAGCTTTAGCTCCTACGAGCAGTACTTC.

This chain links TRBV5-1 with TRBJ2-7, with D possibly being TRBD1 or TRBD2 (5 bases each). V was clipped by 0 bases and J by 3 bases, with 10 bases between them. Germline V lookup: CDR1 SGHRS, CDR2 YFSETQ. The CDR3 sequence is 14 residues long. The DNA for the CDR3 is TGCGCCAGCAGCTTGGGACTACAGGTCTACGAGCAGTACTTC. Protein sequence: CASSLGLQVYEQYF.

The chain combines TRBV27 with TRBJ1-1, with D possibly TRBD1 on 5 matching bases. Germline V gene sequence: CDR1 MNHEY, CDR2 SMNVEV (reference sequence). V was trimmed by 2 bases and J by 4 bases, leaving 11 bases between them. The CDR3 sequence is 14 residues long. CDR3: CASSLGAGFTEAFF. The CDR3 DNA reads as TGTGCCAGCAGTTTAGGGGCGGGTTTCACTGAAGCTTTCTTT.

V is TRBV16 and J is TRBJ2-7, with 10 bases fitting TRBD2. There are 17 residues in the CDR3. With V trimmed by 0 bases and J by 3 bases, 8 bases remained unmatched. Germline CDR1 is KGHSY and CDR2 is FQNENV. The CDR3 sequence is CASSQSVGTSGIYEQYF. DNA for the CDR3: TGTGCCAGCAGCCAATCTGTCGGTACTAGCGGGATCTACGAGCAGTACTTC. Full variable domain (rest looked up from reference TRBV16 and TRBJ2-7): GEEVAQTPKHLVRGEGQKAKLYCAPIKGHSYVFWYQQVLKNEFKFLISFQNENVFDETGMPKERFSAKCLPNSPCSLEIQATKLEDSAVYFCASSQSVGTSGIYEQYFGPGTRLTVT.

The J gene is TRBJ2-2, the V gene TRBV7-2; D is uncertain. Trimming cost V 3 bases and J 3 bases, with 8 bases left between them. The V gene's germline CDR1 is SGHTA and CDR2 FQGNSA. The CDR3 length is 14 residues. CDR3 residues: CASSFSFDTGELFF. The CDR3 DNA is TGTGCCAGCAGCTTCTCCTTTGACACCGGGGAGCTGTTTTTT.

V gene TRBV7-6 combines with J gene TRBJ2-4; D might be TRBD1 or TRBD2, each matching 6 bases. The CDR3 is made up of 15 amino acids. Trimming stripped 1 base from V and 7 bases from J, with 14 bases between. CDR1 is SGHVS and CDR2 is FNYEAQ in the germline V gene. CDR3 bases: TGTGCCAGCAGCTTAGAACAGGGAGGAAAGAACATTCAGTACTTC. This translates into CASSLEQGGKNIQYF.

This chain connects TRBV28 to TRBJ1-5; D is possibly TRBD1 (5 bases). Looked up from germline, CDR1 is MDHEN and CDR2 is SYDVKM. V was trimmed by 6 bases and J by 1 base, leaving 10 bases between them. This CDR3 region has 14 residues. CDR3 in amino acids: CASRPQGSNQPQHF. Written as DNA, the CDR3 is TGTGCCAGCAGGCCTCAGGGAAGCAATCAGCCCCAGCATTTT.

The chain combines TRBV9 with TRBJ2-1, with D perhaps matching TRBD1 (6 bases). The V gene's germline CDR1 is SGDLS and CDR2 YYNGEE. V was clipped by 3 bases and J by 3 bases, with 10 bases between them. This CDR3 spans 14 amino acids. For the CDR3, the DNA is TGTGCCAGCAGCGAAGGGACAAACTACAATGAGCAGTTCTTC. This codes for CASSEGTNYNEQFF.